This T cell receptor beta chain was observed in a study of blood T cell repertoires in COVID-19. The data were produced by immunoSEQ multiplex PCR, yet TCRdb's version contains in-frame clones alone and is incomplete. The sample holds more than 300,000 clones, around 87% seen once. The junction had 3 bases not matched to a gene; V was cut back by 8 bases and J by 9 bases. The CDR3 sequence is 11 residues long. Germline V CDR1 and CDR2: LNHDA, SQIVND (reference sequence). Enrollment of patients from Seattle took place during active infection, with longitudinal follow-up. Sequences were obtained from peripheral blood. The rearrangement joins TRBV19 to TRBJ2-3; 9 positions match TRBD2. The receptor was derived from a young woman with COVID-19, enrolled during active disease. The DNA for the CDR3 is TGTGCCAGTGCCGCGGGAGGGACGCAGTATTTT. Amino acid sequence: CASAAGGTQYF. Looking up the rest from reference TRBV19 and TRBJ2-3 gives the full variable domain: DGGITQSPKYLFRKEGQNVTLSCEQNLNHDAMYWYRQDPGQGLRLIYYSQIVNDFQKGDIAEGYSVSREKKESFPLTVTSAQKNPTAFYLCASAAGGTQYFGPGTRLTVL.